What follows are 4 T cell receptor beta chains derived from one specimen sequenced in a study of T cell responses to AZD1222 COVID-19 vaccine. The assay was immunoSEQ multiplex PCR, and TCRdb's table has in-frame clones only and misses some. The data show about 83,000 clones, 80% to 90% seen once. The sequencing here drew on peripheral blood, taken on day 0 of AZD1222 vaccination. These receptors were obtained from an adult in good health.

The CDR3 region is CASSLMAGGTDTQYF. CDR3 nucleotides: TGTGCCAGCAGTTTAATGGCGGGAGGGACAGATACGCAGTATTTT. The gene calls are TRBV28 and TRBJ2-3, with 9 nucleotides matching TRBD2. The J segment lost 3 bases and the V segment lost 2 bases, leaving 3 bases of the junction unmatched. Germline V lookup: CDR1 MDHEN, CDR2 SYDVKM. The CDR3 runs 15 residues.

The sample holds one count of this clone. The J gene is TRBJ1-5, the V gene TRBV18; D uncertain. Germline V gives CDR1 KGHSH, CDR2 LQKENI. V gave up 6 bases and J gave up 0 bases, with 12 bases separating them. The CDR3 runs to 15 residues. CDR3 sequence: CASSPKAYSNQPQHF. In DNA, the CDR3 is TGTGCCAGCTCCCCTAAGGCCTATAGCAATCAGCCCCAGCATTTT.

This chain connects TRBV28 to TRBJ1-4, with 9 bases identical to TRBD1. The CDR3 loop spans 15 amino acids. Trimming at V came to 5 bases and at J to 6 bases, leaving 7 bases not matched to a gene. Per germline, CDR1 MDHEN and CDR2 SYDVKM. The DNA for the CDR3 is TGTGCCAGCAGTCCCCCGGGACAGGGAGATGAAAAACTGTTTTTT. Protein product: CASSPPGQGDEKLFF. Complete variable domain (other parts from reference TRBV28 and TRBJ1-4): DVKVTQSSRYLVKRTGEKVFLECVQDMDHENMFWYRQDPGLGLRLIYFSYDVKMKEKGDIPEGYSVSREKKERFSLILESASTNQTSMYLCASSPPGQGDEKLFFGSGTQLSVL.

This clone was seen a single time. This chain uses TRBV27 with TRBJ2-7; 11 bases align to TRBD2. This CDR3 spans 17 amino acids. V lost 6 bases, J lost 4 bases, and 14 bases stayed unmatched. Germline CDR1 and CDR2: MNHEY and SMNVEV (reference sequence). CDR3 amino acids: CASRRIPLAGVSYEQYF. CDR3 DNA sequence: TGTGCCAGCAGACGGATCCCACTAGCGGGAGTTTCTTACGAGCAGTACTTC.